This T cell receptor (beta chain) stems from a study of cytotoxic CD8 clonotypes in ibrutinib-treated CLL. Study details: It was after a median roughly 13 months of treatment, range 6 to 36, that response samples were taken.

Some clones are missing from TCRdb's copy, which holds only in-frame ones; the method was immunoSEQ multiplex PCR. The profile shows just over 200,000 clones, more than 75% of them singletons. The CDR3 consists of 13 residues. Germline CDR1 reads SGHTA; CDR2 reads FQGNSA. The germline V and J ends were trimmed by 2 bases and 3 bases, with 6 bases remaining between them. Study-wide points: Clonality went higher at ibrutinib response and then dropped back toward baseline at progression.

This clone was seen once. Its antigen remains unidentified. The TCR originated in a human donor with chronic lymphocytic leukemia. This chain joins TRBV7-2 and TRBJ2-3, with D unresolved. Sequenced material: PBMCs, taken after 12 months of ibrutinib treatment. The CDR3 loop reads CASSLKPTDTQYF. CDR3 bases: TGTGCCAGCAGCTTAAAACCGACAGATACGCAGTATTTT.